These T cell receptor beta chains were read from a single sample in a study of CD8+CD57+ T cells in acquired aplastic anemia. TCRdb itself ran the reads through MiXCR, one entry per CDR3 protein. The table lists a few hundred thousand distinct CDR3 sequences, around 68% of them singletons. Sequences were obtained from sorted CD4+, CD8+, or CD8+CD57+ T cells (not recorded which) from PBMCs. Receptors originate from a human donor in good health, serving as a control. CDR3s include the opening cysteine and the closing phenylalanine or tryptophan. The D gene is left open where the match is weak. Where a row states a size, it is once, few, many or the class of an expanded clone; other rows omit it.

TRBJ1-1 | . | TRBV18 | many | TGTGCCAGCTCATGGGGGGAGAACACTGAAGCTTTCTTT | CASSWGENTEAFF
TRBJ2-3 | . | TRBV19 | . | TGTGCCAGTAGGACTCCAGGTGTCTCTTTAGATACGCAGTATTTT | CASRTPGVSLDTQYF
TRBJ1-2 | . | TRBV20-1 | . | TGCAGTGGGCGGTCGGGGGCCTATGGCTACACCTTC | CSGRSGAYGYTF
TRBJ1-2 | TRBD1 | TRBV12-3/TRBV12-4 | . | TGTGCCAGCACTACCGGACAGGGCGGTTCTGGCTACACCTTC | CASTTGQGGSGYTF
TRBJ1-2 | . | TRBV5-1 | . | TGCGCCAGCAGCTTGGGAGGCATGGAGCTGGGGAGCGGCTACACCTTC | CASSLGGMELGSGYTF
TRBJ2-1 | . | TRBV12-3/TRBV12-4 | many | TGTGCCAGCAGTAATATAGCTGAGCAGTTCTTC | CASSNIAEQFF
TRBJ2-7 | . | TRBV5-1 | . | TGCGCCAGCAGCTTGGCGACAGGTATCTACGAGCAGTACTTC | CASSLATGIYEQYF
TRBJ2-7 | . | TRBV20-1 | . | TGCAGTGCTAACGAACTCGGGGTCAATACCTACGAGCAGTACTTC | CSANELGVNTYEQYF
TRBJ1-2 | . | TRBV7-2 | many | TGTGCCAGCAGCTTAGATTCGGACTATGGCTACACCTTC | CASSLDSDYGYTF
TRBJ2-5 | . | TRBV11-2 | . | TGTGCCAGCAGCTTAAACCCAGGCGAGACCCAGTACTTC | CASSLNPGETQYF
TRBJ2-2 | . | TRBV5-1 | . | TGCGCCAGCAGCCCACTTAGCCGGGCTGCCACCGGGGAGCTGTTTTTT | CASSPLSRAATGELFF
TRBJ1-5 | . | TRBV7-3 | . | . | CASIPSSRVGRGAF
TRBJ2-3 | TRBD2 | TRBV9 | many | TGTGCCAGCAGCGTGAGCGGGGGGCGCACAGATACGCAGTATTTT | CASSVSGGRTDTQYF
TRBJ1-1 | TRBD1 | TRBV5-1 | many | TGCGCCAGCAGCTTGGAAAAGGGGGCCCAGGCTTTCTTT | CASSLEKGAQAFF
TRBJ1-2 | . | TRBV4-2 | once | TGTGCCAGCAGCCCTTCGGGACGGACCGTACGGTATGGCTACACCTTC | CASSPSGRTVRYGYTF
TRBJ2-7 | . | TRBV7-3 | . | TGTGCCTGGAGTCCGTCACTAGGCGGGCTCTCCTACGTGCAGTACTTC | CAWSPSLGGLSYVQYF
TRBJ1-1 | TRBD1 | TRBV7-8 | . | TGTGCCAGCAGCCTAGTCGTGGCAGGGGGTAAAGATATCTTT | CASSLVVAGGKDIF
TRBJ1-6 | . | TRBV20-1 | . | TGCAGTGCGATGGGACCTAGGCCACGCCTCAACTTT | CSAMGPRPRLNF
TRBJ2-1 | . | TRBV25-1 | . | TGTGCCAGTACTCCCCCCCCATGGTCCTCTGGCTACAATGAGCAGTTCTTC | CASTPPPWSSGYNEQFF
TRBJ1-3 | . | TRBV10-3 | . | TGTGCCACCACCCCAGCCGGGAACACCATATATTTT | CATTPAGNTIYF
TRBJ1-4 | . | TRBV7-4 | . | TGTGCCAGCAGCGTAAAGGGAGAAAAACTGTTTTTT | CASSVKGEKLFF
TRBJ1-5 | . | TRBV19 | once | TGTGCCAGCAGTATATTGGCAGGGCATCAGCCCCAGCATTTT | CASSILAGHQPQHF
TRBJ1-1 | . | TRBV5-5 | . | TGTGCCAGCAGCGTGGGGAGGGTGGCAGAAGCTTTCTTT | CASSVGRVAEAFF
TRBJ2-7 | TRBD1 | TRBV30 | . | TGTGCCTGGAGTGGGACAGGGGGTGTTTACGAGCAGTACTTC | CAWSGTGGVYEQYF
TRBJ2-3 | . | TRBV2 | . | TGTGCCAGCAGCCGGGACACCGAGAGGCCAGATACGCAGTATTTT | CASSRDTERPDTQYF
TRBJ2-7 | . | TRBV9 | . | TGTGCCAGCAGCGTGGGGGCCGAGCAAGAGCAGCACTTC | CASSVGAEQEQHF